This T cell receptor (beta chain) was recovered during a study of Graves' ophthalmopathy and Graves' hyperthyroidism. In this sample, this clonotype turned up many times. Trimming pared 6 bases from V and 3 bases from J, leaving 5 bases between. CDR3 length: 11 residues. Researchers took RNA transcripts and amplified TCR beta CDR3 regions from them. First-round RT-PCR with HTBI primers preceded a second-round multiplex PCR. TCRdb re-called the multiplex PCR reads with MiXCR, one entry per CDR3 protein. The sample records hundreds of thousands of distinct CDR3 sequences, over 20% being singletons. Sequenced: peripheral blood. The receptor comes from a woman in her late teens or twenties with stable Graves' hyperthyroidism. Some clones in this sample may be carry-over from other donors' samples. The V call is TRBV12-3 or TRBV12-4, the J call TRBJ1-2, with a possible D match to TRBD1 (5 bases). CDR3 DNA: TGTGCCAGCAGCAGGGACTATGGCTACACCTTC. Translating it yields CASSRDYGYTF.